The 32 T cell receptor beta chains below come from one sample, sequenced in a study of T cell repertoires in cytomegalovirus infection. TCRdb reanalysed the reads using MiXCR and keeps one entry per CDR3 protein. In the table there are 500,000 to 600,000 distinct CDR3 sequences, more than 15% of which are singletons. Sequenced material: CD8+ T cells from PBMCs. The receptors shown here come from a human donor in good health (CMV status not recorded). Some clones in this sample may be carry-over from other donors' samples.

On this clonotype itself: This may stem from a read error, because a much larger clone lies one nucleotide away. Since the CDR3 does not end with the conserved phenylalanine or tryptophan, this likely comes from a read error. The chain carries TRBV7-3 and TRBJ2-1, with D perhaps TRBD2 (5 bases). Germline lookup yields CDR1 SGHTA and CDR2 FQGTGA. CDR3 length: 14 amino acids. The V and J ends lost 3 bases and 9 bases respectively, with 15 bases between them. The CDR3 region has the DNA TGTGCCAGCAGCTTGGTAGAGGGAGAGGTTGAGCAGTTCCTC. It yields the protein CASSLVEGEVEQFL.

The CDR3 coding sequence is TGTGCCAGCAGCCGGACTAGCGGGAGGCATGATACGCAGTATTTT. Translation gives CASSRTSGRHDTQYF. This chain connects TRBV6-1 to TRBJ2-3; 14 bases are shared with TRBD2. The length of the CDR3 is 15 residues. The germline V gene encodes CDR1 MNHNS and CDR2 SASEGT. Unmatched junction bases numbered 5, after V lost 6 bases and J lost 6 bases.

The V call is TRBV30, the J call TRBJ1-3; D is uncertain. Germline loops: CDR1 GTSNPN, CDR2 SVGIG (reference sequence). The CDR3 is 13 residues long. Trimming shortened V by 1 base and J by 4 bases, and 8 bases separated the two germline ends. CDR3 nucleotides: TGTGCCTGGAGTGCGGGGAACGGAAACACCATATATTTT. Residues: CAWSAGNGNTIYF.

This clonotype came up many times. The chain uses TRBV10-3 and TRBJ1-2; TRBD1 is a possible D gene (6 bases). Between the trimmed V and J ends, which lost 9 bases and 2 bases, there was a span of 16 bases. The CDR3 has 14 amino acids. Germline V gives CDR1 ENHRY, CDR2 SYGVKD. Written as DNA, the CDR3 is TGTGCCATTCCGGACAGAAACGCCAACTATGGCTACACCTTC. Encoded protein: CAIPDRNANYGYTF.

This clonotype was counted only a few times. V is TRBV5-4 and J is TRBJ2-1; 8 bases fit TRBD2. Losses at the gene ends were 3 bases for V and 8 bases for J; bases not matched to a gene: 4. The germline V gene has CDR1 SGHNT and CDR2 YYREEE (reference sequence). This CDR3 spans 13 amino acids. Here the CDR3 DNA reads TGTGCCAGCAGCTCGGGACTAGTCCATGAGCAGTTCTTC. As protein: CASSSGLVHEQFF. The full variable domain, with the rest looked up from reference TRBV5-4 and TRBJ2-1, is ETGVTQSPTHLIKTRGQQVTLRCSSQSGHNTVSWYQQALGQGPQFIFQYYREEENGRGNFPPRFSGLQFPNYSSELNVNALELDDSALYLCASSSGLVHEQFFGPGTRLTVL.

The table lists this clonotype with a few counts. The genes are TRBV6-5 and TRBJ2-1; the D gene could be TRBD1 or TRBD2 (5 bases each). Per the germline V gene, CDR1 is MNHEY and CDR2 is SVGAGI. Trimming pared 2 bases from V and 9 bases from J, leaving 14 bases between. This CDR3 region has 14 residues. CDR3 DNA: TGTGCCAGCAGTTACATGGGGGAGTTTAGTGAGCAGTTCTTC. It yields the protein CASSYMGEFSEQFF.

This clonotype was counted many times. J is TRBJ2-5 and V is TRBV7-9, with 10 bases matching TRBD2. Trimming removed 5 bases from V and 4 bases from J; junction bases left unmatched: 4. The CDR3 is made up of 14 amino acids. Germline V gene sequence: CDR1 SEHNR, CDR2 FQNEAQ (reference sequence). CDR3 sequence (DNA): TGTGCCAGCAGCACCAGACTAGCGGGAGAGACCCAGTACTTC. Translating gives CASSTRLAGETQYF.

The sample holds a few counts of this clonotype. The CDR3 region is CSARATRGETQYF. Here the CDR3 DNA reads TGCAGTGCTAGAGCCACGAGAGGGGAGACCCAGTACTTC. The J gene is TRBJ2-5, the V gene TRBV20-1; perhaps TRBD2 as D (5 bases). Trimming took off 1 base at V and 5 bases at J, with 11 bases between the two ends. Germline CDR1 reads DFQATT; CDR2 reads SNEGSKA (reference sequence). The CDR3 has 13 residues.

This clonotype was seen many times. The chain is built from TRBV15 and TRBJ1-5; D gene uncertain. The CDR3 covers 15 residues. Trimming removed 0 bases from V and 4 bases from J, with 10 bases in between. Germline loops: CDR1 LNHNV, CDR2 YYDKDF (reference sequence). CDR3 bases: TGTGCCACCAGCAGAGATAAAGGCGGAAATCAGCCCCAGCATTTT. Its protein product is CATSRDKGGNQPQHF.

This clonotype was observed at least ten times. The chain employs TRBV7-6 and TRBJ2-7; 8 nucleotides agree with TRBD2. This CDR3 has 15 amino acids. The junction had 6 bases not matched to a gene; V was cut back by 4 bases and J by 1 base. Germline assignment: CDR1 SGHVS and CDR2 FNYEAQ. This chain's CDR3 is CASSSKRGTSYEQYF. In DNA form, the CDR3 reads TGTGCCAGCAGCTCCAAGCGGGGGACTTCCTACGAGCAGTACTTC.

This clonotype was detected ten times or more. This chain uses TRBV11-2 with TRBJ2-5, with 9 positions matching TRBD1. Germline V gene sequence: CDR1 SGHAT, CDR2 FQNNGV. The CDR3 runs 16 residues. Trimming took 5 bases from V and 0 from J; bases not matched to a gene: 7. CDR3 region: CASSPAWDRDQETQYF. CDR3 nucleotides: TGTGCCAGCAGCCCAGCCTGGGACAGGGACCAAGAGACCCAGTACTTC.

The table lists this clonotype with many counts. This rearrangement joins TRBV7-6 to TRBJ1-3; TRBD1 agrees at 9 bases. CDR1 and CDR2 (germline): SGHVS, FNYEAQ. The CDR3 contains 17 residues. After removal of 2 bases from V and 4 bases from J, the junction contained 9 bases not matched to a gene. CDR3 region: CASSLPRDRVSGNTIYF. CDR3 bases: TGTGCCAGCAGCTTACCGAGGGACAGGGTGTCCGGAAACACCATATATTTT. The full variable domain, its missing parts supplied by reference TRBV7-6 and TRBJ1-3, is GAGVSQSPRYKVTKRGQDVALRCDPISGHVSLYWYRQALGQGPEFLTYFNYEAQQDKSGLPNDRFSAERPEGSISTLTIQRTEQRDSAMYRCASSLPRDRVSGNTIYFGEGSWLTVV.

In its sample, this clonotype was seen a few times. The CDR3 DNA sequence: TGTGCCAGCAGCTTTAGCCAGGGGCCTCCGGGAGTAGTGGAGACCCAGTACTTC. Encoded protein: CASSFSQGPPGVVETQYF. The gene calls are TRBV7-6 and TRBJ2-5; D is tentatively TRBD1 or TRBD2 (6 bases each). The CDR3 has 18 residues. The V and J ends lost 3 bases and 5 bases respectively, with 25 bases between them. Germline V gene lookup returns CDR1 SGHVS and CDR2 FNYEAQ.

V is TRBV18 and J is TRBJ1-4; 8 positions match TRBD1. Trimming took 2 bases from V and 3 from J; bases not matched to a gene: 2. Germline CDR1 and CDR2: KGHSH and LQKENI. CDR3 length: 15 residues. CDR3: CASSPGQGSNEKLFF. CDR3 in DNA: TGTGCCAGCTCACCAGGACAGGGCTCTAATGAAAAACTGTTTTTT.

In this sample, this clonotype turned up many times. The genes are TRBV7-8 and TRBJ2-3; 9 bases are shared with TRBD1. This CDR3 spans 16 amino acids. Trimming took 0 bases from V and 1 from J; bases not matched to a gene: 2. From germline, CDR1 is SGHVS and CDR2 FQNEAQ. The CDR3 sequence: CASSLAGDRGTDTQYF. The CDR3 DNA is TGTGCCAGCAGCTTAGCGGGGGACAGGGGCACAGATACGCAGTATTTT.

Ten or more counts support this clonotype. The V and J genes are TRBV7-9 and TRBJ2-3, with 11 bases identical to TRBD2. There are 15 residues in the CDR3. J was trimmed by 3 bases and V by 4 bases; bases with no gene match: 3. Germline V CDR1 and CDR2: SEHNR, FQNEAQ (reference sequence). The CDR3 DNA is TGTGCCAGCAGCTCGACTAGCGGGGATACAGATACGCAGTATTTT. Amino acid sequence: CASSSTSGDTDTQYF.

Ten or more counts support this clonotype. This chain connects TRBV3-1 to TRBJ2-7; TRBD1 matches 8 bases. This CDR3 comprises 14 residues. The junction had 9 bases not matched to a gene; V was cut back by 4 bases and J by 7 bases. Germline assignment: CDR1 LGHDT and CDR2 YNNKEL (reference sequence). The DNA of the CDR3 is TGTGCCAGCAGCCCTGGACAGGGTCGAGGAGAGCAGTACTTC. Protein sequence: CASSPGQGRGEQYF.

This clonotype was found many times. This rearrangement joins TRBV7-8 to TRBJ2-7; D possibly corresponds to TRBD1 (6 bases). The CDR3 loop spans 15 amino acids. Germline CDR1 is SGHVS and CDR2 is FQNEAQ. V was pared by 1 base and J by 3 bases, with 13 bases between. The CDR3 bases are TGTGCCAGCAGCTTAGGAGGGGGACGGGGCTACGAGCAGTACTTC. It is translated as CASSLGGGRGYEQYF.

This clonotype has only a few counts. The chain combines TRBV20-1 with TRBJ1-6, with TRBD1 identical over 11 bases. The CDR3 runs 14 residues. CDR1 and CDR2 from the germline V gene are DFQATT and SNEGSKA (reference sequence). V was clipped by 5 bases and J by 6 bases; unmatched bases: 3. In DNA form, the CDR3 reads TGCAGTGCTCGCGGGACAGGGGGTAATTCACCCCTCCACTTT. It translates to CSARGTGGNSPLHF.

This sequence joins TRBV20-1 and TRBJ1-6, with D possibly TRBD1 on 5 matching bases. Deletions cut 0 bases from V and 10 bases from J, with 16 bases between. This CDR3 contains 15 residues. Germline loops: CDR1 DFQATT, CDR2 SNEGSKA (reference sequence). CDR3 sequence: CSARDRGRGESPLHF. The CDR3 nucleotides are TGCAGTGCTAGAGATAGAGGTCGAGGGGAATCACCCCTCCACTTT.

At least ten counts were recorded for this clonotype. In DNA form, the CDR3 reads TGTGCTAGTGGGCCCCAAGGAAACACCATATATTTT. As protein: CASGPQGNTIYF. The chain has TRBV12-5 and TRBJ1-3; D remains unclear. CDR1 and CDR2 from the germline V gene are LGHNT and FRNRAP. This CDR3 is built from 12 residues. Trimming took off 6 bases at V and 4 bases at J, with 7 bases between the two ends. The full variable domain, its missing parts supplied by reference TRBV12-5 and TRBJ1-3, is DARVTQTPRHKVTEMGQEVTMRCQPILGHNTVFWYRQTMMQGLELLAYFRNRAPLDDSGMPKDRFSAEMPDATLATLKIQPSEPRDSAVYFCASGPQGNTIYFGEGSWLTVV.

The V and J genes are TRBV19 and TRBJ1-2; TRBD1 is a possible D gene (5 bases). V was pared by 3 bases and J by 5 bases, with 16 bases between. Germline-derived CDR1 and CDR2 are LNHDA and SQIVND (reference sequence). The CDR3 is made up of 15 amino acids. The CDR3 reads CASSIDRFSPYGYTF. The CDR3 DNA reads TGTGCCAGTAGTATCGACAGATTCTCCCCTTATGGCTACACCTTC. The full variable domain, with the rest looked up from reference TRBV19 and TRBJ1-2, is DGGITQSPKYLFRKEGQNVTLSCEQNLNHDAMYWYRQDPGQGLRLIYYSQIVNDFQKGDIAEGYSVSREKKESFPLTVTSAQKNPTAFYLCASSIDRFSPYGYTFGSGTRLTVV.

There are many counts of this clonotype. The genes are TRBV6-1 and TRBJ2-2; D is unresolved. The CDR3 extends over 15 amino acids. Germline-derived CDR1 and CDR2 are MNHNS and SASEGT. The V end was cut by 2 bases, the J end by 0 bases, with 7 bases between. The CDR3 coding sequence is TGTGCCAGCAGTGAAAACCCCACGAACACCGGGGAGCTGTTTTTT. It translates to CASSENPTNTGELFF.

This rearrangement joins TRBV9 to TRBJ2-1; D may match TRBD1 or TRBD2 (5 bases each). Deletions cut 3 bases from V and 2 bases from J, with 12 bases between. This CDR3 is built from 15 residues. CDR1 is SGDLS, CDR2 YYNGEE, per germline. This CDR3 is CASSAGTSPYNEQFF. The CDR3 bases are TGTGCCAGCAGCGCCGGGACCTCTCCCTACAATGAGCAGTTCTTC. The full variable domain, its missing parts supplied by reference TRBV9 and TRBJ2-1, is DSGVTQTPKHLITATGQRVTLRCSPRSGDLSVYWYQQSLDQGLQFLIQYYNGEERAKGNILERFSAQQFPDLHSELNLSSLELGDSALYFCASSAGTSPYNEQFFGPGTRLTVL.

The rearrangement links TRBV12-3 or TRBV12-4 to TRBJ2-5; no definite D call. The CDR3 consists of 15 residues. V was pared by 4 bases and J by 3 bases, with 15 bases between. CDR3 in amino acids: CASSYGVRPKETQYF. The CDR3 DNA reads TGTGCCAGCAGTTATGGCGTCCGCCCAAAAGAGACCCAGTACTTC.

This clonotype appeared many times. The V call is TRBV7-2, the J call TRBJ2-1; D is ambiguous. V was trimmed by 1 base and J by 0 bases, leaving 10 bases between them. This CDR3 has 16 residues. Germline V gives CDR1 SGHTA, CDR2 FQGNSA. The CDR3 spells CASSLVRVISYNEQFF. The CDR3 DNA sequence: TGTGCCAGCAGCTTAGTACGAGTTATCTCCTACAATGAGCAGTTCTTC.

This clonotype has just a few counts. CDR3 sequence reads: CASSLTGTGSREKLFF. The DNA of the CDR3 is TGTGCCAGCAGCCTAACCGGGACAGGGTCGCGGGAAAAACTGTTTTTT. The chain joins TRBV9 to TRBJ1-4; 9 nucleotides agree with TRBD1. Unmatched junction bases numbered 12, after V lost 4 bases and J lost 8 bases. CDR1 is SGDLS and CDR2 is YYNGEE in the germline V gene. The CDR3 consists of 16 residues. The full variable domain, in which reference TRBV9 and TRBJ1-4 provide the parts outside the CDR3, is DSGVTQTPKHLITATGQRVTLRCSPRSGDLSVYWYQQSLDQGLQFLIQYYNGEERAKGNILERFSAQQFPDLHSELNLSSLELGDSALYFCASSLTGTGSREKLFFGSGTQLSVL.

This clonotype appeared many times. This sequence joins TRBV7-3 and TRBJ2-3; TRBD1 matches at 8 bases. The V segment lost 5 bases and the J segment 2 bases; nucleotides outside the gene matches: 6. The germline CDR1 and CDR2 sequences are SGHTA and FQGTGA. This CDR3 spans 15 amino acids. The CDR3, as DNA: TGTGCCAGCAGCCTGCGACAGGGGCTCACAGATACGCAGTATTTT. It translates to CASSLRQGLTDTQYF.

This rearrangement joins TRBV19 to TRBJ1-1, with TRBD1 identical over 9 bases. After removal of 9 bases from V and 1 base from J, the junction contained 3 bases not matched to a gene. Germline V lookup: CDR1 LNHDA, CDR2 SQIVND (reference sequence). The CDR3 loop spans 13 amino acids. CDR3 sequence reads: CASRDRANTEAFF. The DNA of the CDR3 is TGTGCCAGCCGGGACAGGGCGAACACTGAAGCTTTCTTT.

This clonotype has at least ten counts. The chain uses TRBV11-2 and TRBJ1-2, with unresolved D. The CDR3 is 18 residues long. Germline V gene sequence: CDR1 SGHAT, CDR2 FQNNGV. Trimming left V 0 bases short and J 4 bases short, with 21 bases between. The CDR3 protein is CASSLEWFKAANAYGYTF. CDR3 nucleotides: TGTGCCAGCAGCTTAGAGTGGTTTAAGGCAGCCAACGCCTATGGCTACACCTTC.

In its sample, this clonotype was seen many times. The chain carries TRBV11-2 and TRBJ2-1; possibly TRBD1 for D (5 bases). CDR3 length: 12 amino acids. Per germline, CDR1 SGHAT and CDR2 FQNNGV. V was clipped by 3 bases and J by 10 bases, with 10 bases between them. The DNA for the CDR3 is TGTGCCAGCAGCTTTCAGGGTACCGAGCAGTTCTTC. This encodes CASSFQGTEQFF.

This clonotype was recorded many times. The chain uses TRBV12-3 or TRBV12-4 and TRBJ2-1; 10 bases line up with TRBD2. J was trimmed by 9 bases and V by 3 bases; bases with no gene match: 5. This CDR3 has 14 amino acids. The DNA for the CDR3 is TGTGCCAGCAGTTTTGAACTAGCGGGGACTGAGCAGTTCTTC. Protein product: CASSFELAGTEQFF.